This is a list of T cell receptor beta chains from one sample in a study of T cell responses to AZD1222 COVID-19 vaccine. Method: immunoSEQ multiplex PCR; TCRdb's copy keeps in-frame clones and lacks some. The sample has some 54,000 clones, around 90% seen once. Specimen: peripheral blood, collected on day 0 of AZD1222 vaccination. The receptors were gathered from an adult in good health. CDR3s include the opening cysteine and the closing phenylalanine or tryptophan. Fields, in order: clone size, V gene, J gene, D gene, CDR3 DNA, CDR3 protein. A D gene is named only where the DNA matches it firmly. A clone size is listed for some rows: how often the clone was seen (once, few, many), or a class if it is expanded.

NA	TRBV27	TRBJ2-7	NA	TGTGCCAGCAGCCCCTACGGATCTACCTACGAGCAGTACTTC	CASSPYGSTYEQYF
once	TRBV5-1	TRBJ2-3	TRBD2	TGCGCCAGCAGCGGAATAGCGGGAGGAACCGATACGCAGTATTTT	CASSGIAGGTDTQYF
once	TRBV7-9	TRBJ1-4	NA	TGTGCCAGCAGCTCCAATGCAGGGGATGAAAAACTGTTTTTT	CASSSNAGDEKLFF
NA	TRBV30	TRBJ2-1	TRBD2	TGTGCCTGGAGGGAAACTAGCGGGAGGCGGCGGGATGAGCAGTTCTTC	CAWRETSGRRRDEQFF
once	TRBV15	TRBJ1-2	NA	TGTGCCACCAGCAGAGTTGACTATGGCTACACCTTC	CATSRVDYGYTF
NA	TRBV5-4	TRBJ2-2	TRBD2	TGTGCCAGCAGCGCACCACTTGGGGCGGGAGAGGCCGGGGAGCTGTTTTTT	CASSAPLGAGEAGELFF
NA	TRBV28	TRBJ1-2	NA	TGTGCCAGCAGGGGGACCTTAGGCTACACCTTC	CASRGTLGYTF
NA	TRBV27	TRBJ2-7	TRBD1	TGTGCCAGCAGTAGGACAGGACCCTACGAGCAGTACTTC	CASSRTGPYEQYF
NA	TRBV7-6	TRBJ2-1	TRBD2	TGTGCCAGCAGCTTAGCGACTAGCGGGAGGGGGAATGAGCAGTTCTTC	CASSLATSGRGNEQFF
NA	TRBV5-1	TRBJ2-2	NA	TGCGCCAGCAGCTTGGCCTCTCGGCAGAACACCGGGGAGCTGTTTTTT	CASSLASRQNTGELFF
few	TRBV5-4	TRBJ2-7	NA	TGTGCCAGCAGCTCCCCCCTAAGGGAAGAGCAGTACTTC	CASSSPLREEQYF
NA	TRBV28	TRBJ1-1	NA	TGTGCCAGCAGTTTAGACGGGGTTTTCACTGAAGCTTTCTTT	CASSLDGVFTEAFF
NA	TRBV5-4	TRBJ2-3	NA	TGTGCCAGCAGCTTGGCCGCGGGCGCTAGCACAGATACGCAGTATTTT	CASSLAAGASTDTQYF
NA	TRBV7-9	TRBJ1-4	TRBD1	TGTGCCAGCAGCTTAACCCAGGGGGGAAAACTGTTTTTT	CASSLTQGGKLFF
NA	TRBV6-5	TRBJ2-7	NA	TGTGCCAGCAAGGACACGAGCTCCTACGAGCAGTACTTC	CASKDTSSYEQYF
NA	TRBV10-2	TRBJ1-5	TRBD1	TGCGCCAGCGGCCGGGACAGGGGGAATCAGCCCCAGCATTTT	CASGRDRGNQPQHF
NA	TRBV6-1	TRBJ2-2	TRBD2	TGTGCCAGCAGTGCTTTTAGCGGGAGCCGAAGCGGGGAGCTGTTTTTT	CASSAFSGSRSGELFF
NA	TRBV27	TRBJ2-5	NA	TGTGCCAGCAGTTTATTTTGGGCAGGAGCGTCCCAAGAGACCCAGTACTTC	CASSLFWAGASQETQYF
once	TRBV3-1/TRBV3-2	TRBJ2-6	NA	TGTGCCAGCGTGAACAGTGCCGGGGCCAACGTCCTGACTTTC	CASVNSAGANVLTF
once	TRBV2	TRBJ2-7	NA	TGTGCCAGCAGTAACAGGGTGTGGGACTACGAGCAGTACTTC	CASSNRVWDYEQYF